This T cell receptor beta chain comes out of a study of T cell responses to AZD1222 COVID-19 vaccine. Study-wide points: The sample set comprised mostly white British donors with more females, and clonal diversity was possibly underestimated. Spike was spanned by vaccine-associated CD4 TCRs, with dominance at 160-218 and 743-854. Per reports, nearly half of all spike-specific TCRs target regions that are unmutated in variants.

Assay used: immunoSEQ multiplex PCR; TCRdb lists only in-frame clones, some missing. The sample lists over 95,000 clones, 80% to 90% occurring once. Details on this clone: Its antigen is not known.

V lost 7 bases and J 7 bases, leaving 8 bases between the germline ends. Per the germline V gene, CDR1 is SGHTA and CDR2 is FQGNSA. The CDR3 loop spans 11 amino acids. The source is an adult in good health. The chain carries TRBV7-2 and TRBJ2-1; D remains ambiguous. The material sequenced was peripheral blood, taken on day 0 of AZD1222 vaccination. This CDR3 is CASTPFNEQFF. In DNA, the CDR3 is TGTGCCAGCACCCCGTTTAATGAGCAGTTCTTC.